These 24 T cell receptor beta chains share one sample of origin, sequenced in a study of identical twins. In TCRdb, the 5' RACE reads were re-called with MiXCR into one record per CDR3 protein. This table holds under 900,000 distinct CDR3 sequences, roughly 18% found once. These sequences were also reported in another study, on T cells expressing NK-cell markers.

The sequenced sample consisted of PBMCs. Every receptor here comes from a woman younger than 30 in good health.

In this sample, this clonotype turned up a few times. V is TRBV12-3 or TRBV12-4 and J is TRBJ2-1, with D possibly matching TRBD2 (5 bases). The CDR3 has 13 residues. V lost 6 bases, J lost 3 bases, and 9 bases lay in between. The chain's CDR3 is CASRNRDYNEQFF. The CDR3 bases are TGTGCCAGCAGAAACCGGGACTACAATGAGCAGTTCTTC.

J is TRBJ1-2 and V is TRBV9; D is uncertain. The CDR3 is 13 residues long. V lost 2 bases to trimming and J lost 4 bases, with 9 bases between them. Germline V CDR1 and CDR2: SGDLS, YYNGEE. The DNA for the CDR3 is TGTGCCAGCAGCGTCGCCGAGGCCTATGGCTACACCTTC. This gives the protein CASSVAEAYGYTF.

This clonotype was detected a few times. The chain couples TRBV12-3 or TRBV12-4 to TRBJ1-3; no firm D call. The CDR3 sequence is 13 residues long. The V end lost 4 bases, the J end lost 4 bases, and 8 bases lay between the germline ends. The CDR3 protein is CASSWLAGNTIYF. The CDR3, as DNA: TGTGCCAGCAGTTGGCTTGCAGGAAACACCATATATTTT.

The chain combines TRBV18 with TRBJ2-7, with a possible D match to TRBD2 (6 bases). Germline assignment: CDR1 KGHSH and CDR2 LQKENI. The germline V and J ends were trimmed by 6 bases and 2 bases, with 17 bases remaining between them. The CDR3 loop spans 15 amino acids. The CDR3 DNA reads as TGTGCCAGCTCCCAAGTGGACTACCCCACCTACGAGCAGTACTTC. It is translated as CASSQVDYPTYEQYF.

This chain joins TRBV7-9 and TRBJ2-1; D is tentatively TRBD1 or TRBD2 (6 bases each). The length of the CDR3 is 12 residues. Trimming cost V 11 bases and J 9 bases, with 17 bases left between them. Germline CDR1 and CDR2: SEHNR and FQNEAQ (reference sequence). CDR3 coding DNA: TGTGCCTGCGGGACACCTTTACCTGAGCAGTTCTTC. Translated, it gives CACGTPLPEQFF.

The CDR3 loop reads CASSARPAEPYNEQFF. The CDR3 region has the DNA TGTGCCAGCAGCGCCCGCCCTGCGGAACCCTACAATGAGCAGTTCTTC. This chain connects TRBV21-1 to TRBJ2-1; the D call in the table, TRBD2, was not verified against the DNA. TRBV21-1 is tagged as a pseudogene. The CDR3 runs to 16 residues.

This clonotype appeared once. The chain uses TRBV20-1 and TRBJ2-1; 14 bases align to TRBD2. V trimming: 5 bases; J trimming: 6 bases; junction bases outside the gene matches: 6. The germline V gene has CDR1 DFQATT and CDR2 SNEGSKA (reference sequence). The CDR3 sequence is 15 residues long. Here the CDR3 DNA reads TGCAGTGCTTCCTTTGGACTAGCGGGGGGCAATGAGCAGTTCTTC. This codes for CSASFGLAGGNEQFF.

This clonotype was observed a few times. V and J are TRBV7-9 and TRBJ1-2; D is unclear. The CDR3 extends over 14 amino acids. Germline assignment: CDR1 SEHNR and CDR2 FQNEAQ (reference sequence). Trimming stripped 11 bases from V and 2 bases from J, with 18 bases between. CDR3 in amino acids: CACDGPRENYGYTF. CDR3 DNA: TGTGCCTGTGATGGGCCCCGAGAGAACTATGGCTACACCTTC.

The CDR3 coding sequence is TGTGCCAGCAGCCTCACTAGCGGGAGTATCGCTGAGCAGTTCTTC. Its protein product is CASSLTSGSIAEQFF. The rearrangement joins TRBV3-1 to TRBJ2-1; 11 bases line up with TRBD2. V lost 4 bases to trimming and J lost 9 bases; unmatched junction nucleotides: 8. Per germline, CDR1 LGHDT and CDR2 YNNKEL (reference sequence). CDR3 length equals 15 residues.

This clonotype was counted a few times. The chain joins TRBV12-3 or TRBV12-4 to TRBJ2-7, with 9 bases aligning to TRBD1. This CDR3 spans 14 amino acids. The V and J ends lost 5 bases and 7 bases, in that order; junction bases with no gene match: 9. CDR3 loop: CASSPPGQGGEQYF. For the CDR3, the DNA is TGTGCCAGCAGTCCCCCGGGACAGGGTGGAGAGCAGTACTTC.

The rearrangement links TRBV5-5 to TRBJ2-7; D unclear. This CDR3 region has 11 residues. Germline V gene data show CDR1 as SGHKS and CDR2 as YYEKEE (reference sequence). V lost 3 bases and J 7 bases, leaving 8 bases between the germline ends. DNA for the CDR3: TGTGCCAGCAGCTGGCCGCGGGAGCAGTACTTC. Translating gives CASSWPREQYF.

This chain uses TRBV6-6 with TRBJ1-1; no reliable D call. The V gene lost 11 bases and the J gene lost 6 bases, with 13 bases spanning the gap. Per germline, CDR1 MNHNY and CDR2 SVGAGI (reference sequence). The CDR3 has 11 amino acids. In DNA form, the CDR3 reads TGTGCCTTCGGGCCGAGGGCTGAAGCTTTCTTT. This sequence encodes CAFGPRAEAFF.

The V gene is TRBV10-3, the J gene TRBJ2-1; 12 nucleotides line up with TRBD1. This CDR3 has 21 residues. V gave up 6 bases and J gave up 6 bases; unmatched junction bases: 24. Germline V gene sequence: CDR1 ENHRY, CDR2 SYGVKD. CDR3 nucleotide sequence: TGTGCCATCAGACCCCGGGGGGGACCGGGACAGGGGGCCTCCCCCATCAATGAGCAGTTCTTC. Translation gives CAIRPRGGPGQGASPINEQFF.

The genes are TRBV7-8 and TRBJ1-6; D remains unclear. Germline values: CDR1 SGHVS, CDR2 FQNEAQ. This CDR3 region has 15 residues. V was cut by 1 base and J by 11 bases, with 15 bases left in between. CDR3 nucleotide sequence: TGTGCCAGCAGCTTAGAGGCAGCCGGGGTAACACCCCTCCACTTT. Amino acids: CASSLEAAGVTPLHF.

This chain uses TRBV13 with TRBJ2-5, with TRBD2 matching 7 bases. V lost 2 bases, J lost 7 bases, and 10 bases stayed unmatched. The CDR3 runs to 15 residues. CDR1 and CDR2 from the germline V gene are PRHDT and FYEKMQ (reference sequence). The CDR3, as DNA: TGTGCCAGCAGCTTACCTAGCGGTACGTCGAGGACCCAGTACTTC. Its translation is CASSLPSGTSRTQYF.

The chain carries TRBV10-3 and TRBJ1-5; tentatively, D is TRBD1 (5 bases). Trimming cost V 2 bases and J 6 bases, with 11 bases left between them. The CDR3 is 14 residues long. Germline assignment: CDR1 ENHRY and CDR2 SYGVKD. The CDR3 here is CAISETGTGQPQHF. CDR3 nucleotide sequence: TGTGCCATCAGTGAGACCGGGACGGGTCAGCCCCAGCATTTT.

This clonotype appeared a few times. At one of its ends the junction is not consistent with the germline gene, which may arise from a read error. The chain recombines TRBV7-9 with TRBJ1-5; 9 nucleotides align to TRBD1. CDR3 size: 14 residues. Germline assignment: CDR1 SEHNR and CDR2 FQNEAQ (reference sequence). CDR3 nucleotides: TGTGCCAGCAGCGCAACAGGGGGCAAGCAGCCCCAGCATTTT. Its translation is CASSATGGKQPQHF.

In its sample, this clonotype was seen a few times. The J gene is TRBJ2-3, the V gene TRBV6-6; the D gene is possibly TRBD2 (5 bases). Germline V CDR1 and CDR2: MNHNY, SVGAGI (reference sequence). The CDR3 is made up of 12 amino acids. Trimming pared 11 bases from V and 3 bases from J, leaving 12 bases between. As DNA, the CDR3 is TGTGCCGCATCGGGGTGGACAGATACGCAGTATTTT. Amino acid sequence: CAASGWTDTQYF.

This clonotype was counted between two and nine times. V is TRBV5-1 and J is TRBJ2-1, with D tentatively TRBD2 (6 bases). Trimming pared 4 bases from V and 5 bases from J, leaving 16 bases between. The CDR3 sequence is 15 residues long. CDR1 and CDR2 from the germline V gene are SGHRS and YFSETQ. The CDR3 sequence: CASSLWAGRNNEQFF. Here the CDR3 DNA reads TGCGCCAGCAGCCTTTGGGCAGGGAGGAACAATGAGCAGTTCTTC. Looking up the rest from reference TRBV5-1 and TRBJ2-1 gives the full variable domain: KAGVTQTPRYLIKTRGQQVTLSCSPISGHRSVSWYQQTPGQGLQFLFEYFSETQRNKGNFPGRFSGRQFSNSRSEMNVSTLELGDSALYLCASSLWAGRNNEQFFGPGTRLTVL.

The J gene is TRBJ2-7, the V gene TRBV9, with 9 bases that match TRBD2. The ends lost 0 bases at V and 3 bases at J; junction bases unmatched: 7. Looked up from germline, CDR1 is SGDLS and CDR2 is YYNGEE. The CDR3 runs to 16 residues. The CDR3 reads CASSVGSRAGGYEQYF. The DNA of the CDR3 is TGTGCCAGCAGCGTAGGAAGTAGAGCGGGGGGCTACGAGCAGTACTTC.

This clonotype was counted a few times. The chain couples TRBV20-1 to TRBJ2-7; 7 bases match TRBD1. This CDR3 region has 13 residues. CDR1 is DFQATT, CDR2 SNEGSKA, per germline (reference sequence). After removal of 6 bases from V and 0 bases from J, the junction contained 5 bases not matched to a gene. The CDR3 DNA follows: TGCAGTGCCCTCCGGGACAGCTCCTACGAGCAGTACTTC. Encoded protein: CSALRDSSYEQYF.

The rearrangement uses TRBV10-2 and TRBJ2-3; the match to TRBD2 covers 14 bases. This CDR3 is 17 amino acids long. Germline loops: CDR1 WSHSY, CDR2 SAAADI. V lost 3 bases to trimming and J lost 3 bases; unmatched junction nucleotides: 5. The CDR3 loop reads CASSELGLAGVTDTQYF. CDR3 DNA: TGCGCCAGCAGTGAACTGGGACTAGCGGGAGTAACAGATACGCAGTATTTT.

V usage is TRBV4-3 and J usage is TRBJ2-5, with D possibly being TRBD1 (5 bases). V was clipped by 0 bases and J by 4 bases, with 12 bases between them. Germline CDR1 is LGHNA and CDR2 is YSLEER. The CDR3 loop spans 15 amino acids. The chain's CDR3 is CASSQDQGFGETQYF. CDR3 DNA: TGCGCCAGCAGCCAAGATCAGGGTTTTGGAGAGACCCAGTACTTC.

This clonotype was counted between two and nine times. This chain uses TRBV20-1 with TRBJ2-7, with 8 bases matching TRBD2. This CDR3 comprises 11 residues. Trimming took 6 bases from V and 3 from J; bases not matched to a gene: 1. Germline V CDR1 and CDR2: DFQATT, SNEGSKA (reference sequence). CDR3 loop: CSAGTSYEQYF. CDR3 sequence (DNA): TGCAGTGCCGGGACTAGCTACGAGCAGTACTTC.